The 8 T cell receptor beta chains below were found in one sample sequenced in a study of T cell responses to AZD1222 COVID-19 vaccine. The protocol was immunoSEQ multiplex PCR, while the TCRdb copy is restricted to in-frame clones and leaves out a portion. The sample includes 200,000 to 250,000 clones, approximately 94% seen only once; the top ten take roughly 1.8%. This material consisted of peripheral blood, taken 28 days after the second dose of the MenACWY control vaccine. These receptors all come from an adult who received the MenACWY meningococcal vaccine as a control.

This clone came up once. The chain couples TRBV9 to TRBJ2-5, with D possibly being TRBD2 (7 bases). Germline CDR1 and CDR2: SGDLS and YYNGEE. The CDR3 is 14 residues long. Trimming cost V 4 bases and J 2 bases, with 12 bases left between them. CDR3 coding DNA: TGTGCCAGCAGCTACAGGGAGGGGCAAGAGACCCAGTACTTC. This translates into CASSYREGQETQYF.

In its sample, this clone was seen a few times. The CDR3 reads CASSLYRGGTGELFF. The CDR3 DNA reads as TGTGCCAGCAGCTTATACAGGGGGGGCACCGGGGAGCTGTTTTTT. V gene TRBV9 combines with J gene TRBJ2-2, with D possibly being TRBD1 (8 bases). V was shortened by 4 bases and J by 4 bases, with 14 bases between the two germline ends. CDR1 is SGDLS, CDR2 YYNGEE, per germline. This CDR3 is 15 amino acids long.

This clone was seen just once. The chain joins TRBV24-1 to TRBJ1-2, with unresolved D. Per germline, CDR1 KGHDR and CDR2 SFDVKD. The length of the CDR3 is 13 residues. V was cut by 6 bases and J by 7 bases, with 14 bases left in between. This CDR3 reads CATSLDSTGGYTF. The CDR3 DNA follows: TGTGCCACCAGTCTCGACTCGACGGGTGGCTACACCTTC.

The V gene is TRBV2, the J gene TRBJ1-5; 7 bases match TRBD1. The CDR3 is 14 amino acids. Unmatched junction bases numbered 9, after V lost 6 bases and J lost 7 bases. Germline V gene data show CDR1 as SNHLY and CDR2 as FYNNEI. Here the CDR3 reads CASRPTGVEQPQHF. CDR3 DNA sequence: TGTGCCAGCAGGCCAACAGGGGTAGAGCAGCCCCAGCATTTT.

This chain links TRBV11-2 with TRBJ2-6; TRBD1 agrees at 7 bases. The germline CDR1 and CDR2 sequences are SGHAT and FQNNGV. V lost 6 bases and J lost 0; bases outside the gene matches: 5. This CDR3 contains 16 residues. The CDR3 loop is CASRRQGSSGANVLTF. In DNA, the CDR3 is TGTGCCAGCAGGCGACAGGGTAGCTCTGGGGCCAACGTCCTGACTTTC.

The chain links TRBV5-5 to TRBJ1-2; D is perhaps TRBD1 (5 bases). Germline CDR1 is SGHKS and CDR2 is YYEKEE (reference sequence). The ends were cut back, 2 bases at V and 7 bases at J, with 12 bases in the middle. The CDR3 runs 13 residues. For the CDR3, the DNA is TGTGCCAGCAGCTTCGAGACAGATCTTGGCTACACCTTC. It encodes CASSFETDLGYTF.

The chain employs TRBV7-2 and TRBJ1-5; 10 positions match TRBD1. Germline V lookup: CDR1 SGHTA, CDR2 FQGNSA. Unmatched junction bases numbered 4, after V lost 2 bases and J lost 3 bases. The CDR3 sequence is 16 residues long. The DNA of the CDR3 is TGTGCCAGCAGCTTAAGGACAGGGGGGAACAATCAGCCCCAGCATTTT. This codes for CASSLRTGGNNQPQHF.

The genes are TRBV3-1 (or the pseudogene TRBV3-2) and TRBJ2-7, with 11 positions matching TRBD1. The junction had 3 bases not matched to a gene; V was cut back by 3 bases and J by 2 bases. CDR3 length: 15 amino acids. Germline V CDR1 and CDR2: LGHDT, YNNKEL (reference sequence). The CDR3 here is CASSHTGQGAYEQYF. The CDR3 bases are TGTGCCAGCAGCCATACGGGACAGGGGGCCTACGAGCAGTACTTC.